The clone carrying this T cell receptor (beta chain) has at least ten counts. From about 400 ng of RNA, a library with molecular barcoded alpha/delta and beta/gamma adaptors was made. One entry per CDR3 protein results from TCRdb running MiXCR on the reads. The sample records some 22,000 distinct CDR3 sequences, roughly an eighth being singletons. This entry is derived from a study of read filtering for tumor transcriptome and immune sequencing. V lost 0 bases and J 0 bases, leaving 7 bases between the germline ends. Germline V CDR1 and CDR2: SGHRS, YFSETQ. This CDR3 has 14 amino acids. The rearrangement uses TRBV5-1 and TRBJ2-7, with a possible D match to TRBD2 (6 bases). The receptor comes from a donor aged 40 or older with multiple myeloma. What was sequenced was a population of CD138-negative cells sorted from bone marrow. The CDR3, as DNA: TGCGCCAGCAGCTTGGCGGGGGACTCCTACGAGCAGTACTTC. It codes for CASSLAGDSYEQYF. Based on the CDR3 plus reference TRBV5-1 and TRBJ2-7, the full variable domain is KAGVTQTPRYLIKTRGQQVTLSCSPISGHRSVSWYQQTPGQGLQFLFEYFSETQRNKGNFPGRFSGRQFSNSRSEMNVSTLELGDSALYLCASSLAGDSYEQYFGPGTRLTVT.